This T cell receptor beta chain appears in the sequencing data of a study of cytomegalovirus exposure and HLA in healthy donors. Overall study findings and caveats: HLA alleles showed associations with fewer than 20,000 TCR beta sequences in a later analysis, at a 0.05 false discovery rate. Researchers reported in a later analysis that a missense DCLRE1C variant was tied to TCR beta V- and J-gene trimming.

Comment on this clone: The antigen remains undetermined.

CDR1 is GTSNPN, CDR2 SVGIG, per germline (reference sequence). Trimming cost V 2 bases and J 4 bases; bases outside gene matches: 6. CDR3 size: 14 residues. With 60 Vbeta and 13 Jbeta primers, the PCR was carried out. Profiled with immunoSEQ multiplex PCR; TCRdb holds only in-frame clones, not every one. This table holds some 170,000 clones, about 80% found once. The gene calls are TRBV30 and TRBJ1-1, with 8 bases that match TRBD1. Sequenced: PBMCs. The TCR sequence derives from a young man in good health and CMV-seronegative. Here the CDR3 reads CAWSSGTGRTEAFF. CDR3 coding DNA: TGTGCCTGGAGTTCCGGGACAGGACGCACTGAAGCTTTCTTT. Based on the CDR3 plus reference TRBV30 and TRBJ1-1, the full variable domain is SQTIHQWPATLVQPVGSPLSLECTVEGTSNPNLYWYRQAAGRGLQLLFYSVGIGQISSEVPQNLSASRPQDRQFILSSKKLLLSDSGFYLCAWSSGTGRTEAFFGQGTRLTVV.